This T cell receptor beta chain was profiled in a study of tumor-infiltrating lymphocytes in primary liver carcinoma. At the level of the study: Aged between 30 and 69 years, the patients were men and women.

TCR beta cDNA was reverse-transcribed from roughly 520 ng of total RNA. The reaction used a constant-region primer and ProtoScript II reverse transcriptase. The TCR beta library was amplified through three nested multiplex PCR rounds in a modified ARM-PCR procedure. TRBV1-TRBV30 forward primers and a C-beta reverse primer were used in the first two PCR rounds, which each ran for 10 cycles. Via MiXCR, TCRdb re-called the multiplex PCR reads, giving one row per CDR3 protein. The sample yields 50,000 to 60,000 distinct CDR3 sequences, 60% to 80% seen once. Unsorted bulk tissue of about 20-30 mg yielded co-extracted RNA and DNA. As regards this clonotype: The junction departs from the called germline gene at one end, perhaps through a read error.

Looked up from germline, CDR1 is ENHRY and CDR2 is SYGVKD. This CDR3 is built from 15 residues. The source material was liver tumor tissue from sampling region 5. Subset: tumor region T5, tumor centre. This TCR was recovered from a man aged 35 to 55 with primary liver carcinoma and hepatitis B virus infection. The genes are TRBV10-3 and TRBJ2-3; possibly TRBD2 for D (5 bases). CDR3 protein: CLISEGSGSTDTHYF. The CDR3 bases are TGTCTCATCAGTGAAGGGAGCGGCAGCACAGATACGCATTATTTT.